This entry features one TCR beta chain sequence. This entry belongs to a study of T cell changes during pregnancy in multiple sclerosis. V was pared by 2 bases and J by 2 bases, with 15 bases of the junction left unmatched. The CDR3 consists of 18 residues. Germline CDR1 and CDR2: SGHAT and FQNNGV. Clones were read by immunoSEQ multiplex PCR, and TCRdb kept only the in-frame ones, dropping some. The table shows approximately 50,000 clones, with around 92% occurring only once. The TCR originated in a female donor with multiple sclerosis, enrolled in a pregnancy study. Sequencing was performed on CD4+ T cells from peripheral blood mononuclear cells, taken in the third trimester of pregnancy. The chain couples TRBV11-2 to TRBJ2-7; TRBD2 matches at 7 bases. DNA for the CDR3: TGTGCCAGCAGCTTAACAGTTTTAGGCGGGAGCCAAACCTACGAGCAGTACTTC. Translating it yields CASSLTVLGGSQTYEQYF.